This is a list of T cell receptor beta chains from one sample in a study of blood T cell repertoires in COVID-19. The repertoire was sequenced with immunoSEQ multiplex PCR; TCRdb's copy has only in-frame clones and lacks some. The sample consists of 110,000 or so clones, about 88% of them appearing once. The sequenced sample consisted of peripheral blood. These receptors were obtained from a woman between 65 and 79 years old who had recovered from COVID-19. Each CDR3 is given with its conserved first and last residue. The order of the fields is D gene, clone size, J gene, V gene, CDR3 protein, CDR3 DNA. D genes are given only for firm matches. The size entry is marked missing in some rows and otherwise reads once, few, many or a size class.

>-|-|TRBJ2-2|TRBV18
CASPGITGELFF
TGTGCCAGCCCGGGGATCACCGGGGAGCTGTTTTTT
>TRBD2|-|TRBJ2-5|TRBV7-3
CASSLRAGEAWTQYF
TGTGCCAGCAGCTTAAGGGCGGGGGAGGCATGGACCCAGTACTTC
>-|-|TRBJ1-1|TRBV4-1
CASSQEQVGALNTEAFF
TGCGCCAGCAGCCAAGAACAAGTGGGGGCCCTCAACACTGAAGCTTTCTTT
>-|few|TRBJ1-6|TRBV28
CASSLRSAGDSPLHF
TGTGCCAGCAGTTTAAGGTCGGCAGGGGATTCACCCCTCCACTTT
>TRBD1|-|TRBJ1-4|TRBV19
CASRTGTGDEKLFF
TGTGCCAGTAGAACCGGGACAGGGGACGAAAAACTGTTTTTT
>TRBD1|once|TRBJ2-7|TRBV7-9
CASSHTGTATYEQYF
TGTGCCAGCAGTCACACCGGGACAGCCACCTACGAGCAGTACTTC
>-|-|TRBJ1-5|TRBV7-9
CASSDGRQHQPQHF
TGTGCCAGCAGCGACGGGAGGCAGCATCAGCCCCAGCATTTT
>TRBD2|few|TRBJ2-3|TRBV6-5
CASSPGLVPDTQYF
TGTGCCAGCAGTCCTGGACTAGTTCCAGATACGCAGTATTTT
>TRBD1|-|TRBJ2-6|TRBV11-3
CASSSRTGPPGANVLTF
TGTGCCAGCAGCTCCCGGACAGGGCCGCCTGGGGCCAACGTCCTGACTTTC
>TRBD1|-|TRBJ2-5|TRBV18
CASSPGQVQETQYF
TGTGCCAGCTCACCTGGACAGGTACAAGAGACCCAGTACTTC
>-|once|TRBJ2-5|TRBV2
CASEREGQETQYF
TGTGCCAGCGAGAGGGAAGGCCAAGAGACCCAGTACTTC
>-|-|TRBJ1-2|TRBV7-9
CASSLDAGYGYTF
TGTGCCAGCAGCTTAGACGCAGGGTATGGCTACACCTTC
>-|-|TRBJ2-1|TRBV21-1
CASSKAPRWTGKFF
TGTGCCAGCAGCAAAGCCCCACGATGGACAGGGAAGTTCTTC
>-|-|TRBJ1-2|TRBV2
CASKASRGGYGYTF
TGTGCCAGCAAGGCGTCCAGGGGCGGCTATGGCTACACCTTC
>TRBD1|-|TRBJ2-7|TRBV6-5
CASTNRDRGGEQYF
TGTGCCAGCACTAACCGGGACAGGGGTGGAGAGCAGTACTTC
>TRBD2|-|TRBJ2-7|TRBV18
CASSPAGTSDYEQYF
TGTGCCAGCTCACCGGCCGGGACTAGCGACTACGAGCAGTACTTC
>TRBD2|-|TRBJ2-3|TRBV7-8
CASSRHPPQRESTDTQYF
TGTGCCAGCAGCCGCCACCCCCCCCAGCGGGAAAGCACAGATACGCAGTATTTT
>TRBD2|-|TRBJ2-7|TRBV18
CASSPMGRAYEQYF
TGTGCCAGCTCACCCATGGGGAGGGCCTACGAGCAGTACTTC
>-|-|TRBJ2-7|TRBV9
CASSVGSFYEQYF
TGTGCCAGCAGCGTCGGTAGTTTCTACGAGCAGTACTTC
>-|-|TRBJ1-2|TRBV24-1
CATSDSRGFYGYTF
TGTGCCACCAGTGACTCGCGGGGTTTTTACGGCTACACCTTC
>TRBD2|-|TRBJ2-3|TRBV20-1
CSASGAGGSRRPDTQYF
TGCAGTGCTAGTGGGGCTGGCGGGAGCCGCCGCCCAGATACGCAGTATTTT
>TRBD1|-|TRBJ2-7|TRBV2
CASSDRTGGRYEQYF
TGTGCCAGCAGCGACCGGACAGGGGGAAGGTACGAGCAGTACTTC
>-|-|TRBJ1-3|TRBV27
CASTRVGGVSGNTIYF
TGTGCCAGCACGCGGGTCGGGGGAGTTTCCGGAAACACCATATATTTT
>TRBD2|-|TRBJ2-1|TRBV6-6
CASTSGAGENEQFF
TGTGCCAGCACCTCGGGAGCGGGAGAAAATGAGCAGTTCTTC
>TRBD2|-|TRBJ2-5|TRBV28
CASRTGGGETQYF
TGTGCCAGCAGGACGGGAGGGGGAGAGACCCAGTACTTC
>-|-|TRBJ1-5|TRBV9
CASSAGGGGNQPQHF
TGTGCCAGCAGCGCCGGGGGGGGAGGCAATCAGCCCCAGCATTTT
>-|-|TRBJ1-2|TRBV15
CATSTQGRGYTF
TGTGCCACCAGCACACAGGGTAGGGGCTACACCTTC
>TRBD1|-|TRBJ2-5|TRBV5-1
CASSWNPGTVQETQYF
TGCGCCAGCAGCTGGAACCCGGGGACAGTCCAAGAGACCCAGTACTTC
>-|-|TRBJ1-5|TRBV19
CATQEGNQPQHF
TGTGCGACCCAGGAGGGCAATCAGCCCCAGCATTTT
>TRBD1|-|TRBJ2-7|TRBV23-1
CASSQPGQPYYEQYF
TGCGCCAGCAGTCAACCGGGACAGCCCTACTACGAGCAGTACTTC
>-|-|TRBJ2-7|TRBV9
CASSVGTRRGYEQYF
TGTGCCAGCAGCGTAGGGACCCGGAGGGGCTACGAGCAGTACTTC
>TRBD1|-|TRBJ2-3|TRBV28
CASSFTQGADTQYF
TGTGCCAGCAGTTTTACCCAGGGGGCCGATACGCAGTATTTT
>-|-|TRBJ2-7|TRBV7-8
CASSLALVGARDDEQYF
TGTGCCAGCAGCTTAGCGCTCGTGGGGGCGCGCGACGACGAGCAGTACTTC
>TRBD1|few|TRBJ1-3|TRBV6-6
CASSYSGQGMANTIYF
TGTGCCAGCAGTTACTCGGGACAGGGCATGGCAAACACCATATATTTT
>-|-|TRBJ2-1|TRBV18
CASSPFTGSSYNEQFF
TGTGCCAGCTCACCCTTCACAGGGAGCTCCTACAATGAGCAGTTCTTC
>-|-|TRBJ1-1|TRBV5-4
CASSLPGGLRNTEAFF
TGTGCCAGCAGCTTGCCCGGGGGGCTGAGGAACACTGAAGCTTTCTTT